This TCR beta chain comes out of a study of blood T cell repertoires in COVID-19. Turning to the study itself: Donors in the United States, Italy and Spain gave samples during acute or convalescent COVID-19. T cells, B-cell-depleted T cells, or PBMCs provided the cDNA or gDNA that served as material.

Original analysis: Reference gene primer amplification yielded estimated nucleated cell counts. The method was immunoSEQ multiplex PCR; TCRdb's version includes in-frame clones alone and lacks a portion of them. D and trimming come from the DNA, and the V and J calls and clone size come from that table. The table lists about 46,000 clones, about 85% of them singletons, with 6.5% in the top ten. In its sample, this clone was seen a few times. The V gene's germline CDR1 is KGHSH and CDR2 LQKENI. This CDR3 has 22 amino acids. The V and J ends lost 3 bases and 5 bases respectively, with 37 bases between them.

The V call is TRBV18, the J call TRBJ2-5; D remains ambiguous. Sequencing was performed on peripheral blood. The clonotype was recovered from a man aged 55 to 70 with acute or convalescent COVID-19. In DNA form, the CDR3 reads TGTGCCAGCTCACCGTCTCCAGCATTTTTATGGAGAGTCGCAGATCCCTCGGAGACCCAGTACTTC. This translates into CASSPSPAFLWRVADPSETQYF.